This is a list of T cell receptor beta chains from one sample in a study of shared clonotypes between healthy human individuals. Profiling relied on immunoSEQ multiplex PCR, and the TCRdb table lists in-frame clones only, not all of them. The table has over 2 million clones, just under 95% seen once. Sequenced sample: naive CD4+ T cells from PBMCs. The receptors were gathered from a man aged 18 to 29 in good health. Some clones in this sample may be carry-over from other donors' samples. CDR3s include the opening cysteine and the closing phenylalanine or tryptophan. Fields, in order: V gene, J gene, clone size, CDR3 protein. A clone size is listed for some rows: how often the clone was seen (once, few, many), or a class if it is expanded.

V gene: TRBV2
J gene: TRBJ1-6
clone size: once
CDR3 protein: CASSDEQGRTPLHF

V gene: TRBV27
J gene: TRBJ1-2
clone size: -
CDR3 protein: CASSSLDRGQGYTF

V gene: TRBV28
J gene: TRBJ1-1
clone size: -
CDR3 protein: CASPSADTEAFF

V gene: TRBV5-1
J gene: TRBJ2-5
clone size: -
CDR3 protein: CASSSRDPQETQYF

V gene: TRBV2
J gene: TRBJ2-3
clone size: -
CDR3 protein: CASRDHGASSTDTQYF

V gene: TRBV6-4
J gene: TRBJ2-1
clone size: -
CDR3 protein: CASSRGQGDYNEQFF

V gene: TRBV7-9
J gene: TRBJ2-1
clone size: -
CDR3 protein: CASSLAGGGEQFF

V gene: TRBV27
J gene: TRBJ2-1
clone size: many
CDR3 protein: CASSPNLLNSYNEQFF

V gene: TRBV5-4
J gene: TRBJ2-1
clone size: -
CDR3 protein: CASSPSLAPNYNEQFF

V gene: TRBV6-5
J gene: TRBJ2-1
clone size: -
CDR3 protein: CASSPPGRDYNEQFF

V gene: TRBV5-1
J gene: TRBJ1-2
clone size: -
CDR3 protein: CASSLGQGNYGYTF

V gene: TRBV5-6
J gene: TRBJ1-2
clone size: -
CDR3 protein: CASSRIRFNYGYTF

V gene: TRBV5-1
J gene: TRBJ1-1
clone size: -
CDR3 protein: CASRQGAVTEAFF

V gene: TRBV28
J gene: TRBJ1-1
clone size: -
CDR3 protein: CASKTSTEAFF

V gene: TRBV7-8
J gene: TRBJ1-4
clone size: -
CDR3 protein: CASSFSGDEKLFF

V gene: TRBV11-2
J gene: TRBJ2-1
clone size: once
CDR3 protein: CASSPTIQRAQFF

V gene: TRBV28
J gene: TRBJ2-4
clone size: -
CDR3 protein: CASSLGAGDPKNIQYF

V gene: TRBV2
J gene: TRBJ1-2
clone size: once
CDR3 protein: CASIGDRNYGYTF

V gene: TRBV19
J gene: TRBJ2-7
clone size: -
CDR3 protein: CASSIGIVVTREQYF

V gene: TRBV29-1
J gene: TRBJ1-1
clone size: -
CDR3 protein: CSGRQGANTEAFF

V gene: TRBV27
J gene: TRBJ1-4
clone size: -
CDR3 protein: CASRRWGGEKLFF

V gene: TRBV29-1
J gene: TRBJ2-3
clone size: -
CDR3 protein: CSVKGPADTQYF

V gene: TRBV5-1
J gene: TRBJ2-7
clone size: -
CDR3 protein: CASYGTGGEQYF

V gene: TRBV27
J gene: TRBJ2-1
clone size: -
CDR3 protein: CASSAQRTSGRESSYNEQFF

V gene: TRBV7-2
J gene: TRBJ1-2
clone size: -
CDR3 protein: CASSLGGGSSQGYTF

V gene: TRBV6-1
J gene: TRBJ2-7
clone size: -
CDR3 protein: CASSEARWGPLSYEQYF

V gene: TRBV28
J gene: TRBJ1-1
clone size: few
CDR3 protein: CASSFLNTEAFF

V gene: TRBV5-1
J gene: TRBJ1-1
clone size: -
CDR3 protein: CASSLLGGELTEAFF

V gene: TRBV11-3
J gene: TRBJ2-1
clone size: -
CDR3 protein: CASSLGLVEASNEQFF

V gene: TRBV5-1
J gene: TRBJ1-3
clone size: -
CDR3 protein: CASSLLSSSGNTIYF

V gene: TRBV7-2
J gene: TRBJ2-7
clone size: -
CDR3 protein: CASSLSTTPSYEQYF

V gene: TRBV5-4
J gene: TRBJ2-1
clone size: -
CDR3 protein: CASSQDLAGSNEQFF

V gene: TRBV5-1
J gene: TRBJ2-2
clone size: -
CDR3 protein: CASRGGIGELFF

V gene: TRBV18
J gene: TRBJ1-4
clone size: -
CDR3 protein: CASSPPGGRPNEKLFF

V gene: TRBV7-9
J gene: TRBJ2-7
clone size: -
CDR3 protein: CASSPPASLGEQYF

V gene: TRBV11-2
J gene: TRBJ1-1
clone size: -
CDR3 protein: CASSLSGTANTEAFF

V gene: TRBV6-6
J gene: TRBJ1-1
clone size: -
CDR3 protein: CASSRTAITEAFF

V gene: TRBV7-2
J gene: TRBJ2-1
clone size: -
CDR3 protein: CASSRVLTSSSHNEQFF

V gene: TRBV28
J gene: TRBJ2-1
clone size: -
CDR3 protein: CASTPGGTISYNEQFF

V gene: TRBV25-1
J gene: TRBJ2-3
clone size: -
CDR3 protein: CASSAPTDTDTQYF

V gene: TRBV5-1
J gene: TRBJ2-2
clone size: once
CDR3 protein: CASSLGGQGSEAGELFF

V gene: TRBV7-9
J gene: TRBJ2-1
clone size: -
CDR3 protein: CASSLLAGFYNEQFF

V gene: TRBV18
J gene: TRBJ1-5
clone size: -
CDR3 protein: CASSPQSRSNQPQHF

V gene: TRBV7-9
J gene: TRBJ2-5
clone size: -
CDR3 protein: CASRRERSPGLHSGQYF

V gene: TRBV29-1
J gene: TRBJ2-5
clone size: -
CDR3 protein: CSVNRGPGETQYF

V gene: TRBV5-1
J gene: TRBJ2-1
clone size: -
CDR3 protein: CASSLTGGSYNEQFF

V gene: TRBV10-3
J gene: TRBJ2-1
clone size: -
CDR3 protein: CAISGLNDNEQFF

V gene: TRBV27
J gene: TRBJ1-2
clone size: -
CDR3 protein: CASRILSAQGGFYGYTF

V gene: TRBV28
J gene: TRBJ2-5
clone size: -
CDR3 protein: CASRPDWSQETQYF

V gene: TRBV28
J gene: TRBJ2-1
clone size: -
CDR3 protein: CASSPEPSYNEQFF

V gene: TRBV28
J gene: TRBJ1-1
clone size: few
CDR3 protein: CASGLADREAFF

V gene: TRBV4-3
J gene: TRBJ1-2
clone size: -
CDR3 protein: CASSQENRVMGYTF